The 29 T cell receptor beta chains presented below share a single source sample, sequenced in a study of patients and donors after allogeneic stem cell transplantation. MiXCR, run by TCRdb on the RT-PCR reads, gives a single entry per CDR3 protein. The sample includes 110,000 or so distinct CDR3 sequences, approximately 40% of them seen just once. What was sequenced was blood, either unsorted or a sorted T cell fraction (not recorded which). The origin of the receptors is a human donor who was either an allogeneic HSCT recipient or a stem cell or donor lymphocyte infusion donor (not recorded which). It is not recorded whose cells these are; they may come from a transplant donor.

This clonotype was seen a handful of times. The CDR3 sequence is CASSRGQGPTGELFF. CDR3 nucleotide sequence: TGTGCCAGCTCACGTGGACAGGGGCCCACCGGGGAGCTGTTTTTT. The J gene is TRBJ2-2, the V gene TRBV18; TRBD1 agrees at 9 bases. V dropped 4 bases and J dropped 4; count of bases not matched to a gene: 4. The CDR3 is 15 residues long. Looked up from germline, CDR1 is KGHSH and CDR2 is LQKENI.

The J gene is TRBJ2-2, the V gene TRBV5-1; perhaps TRBD2 as D (5 bases). This CDR3 has 15 residues. Germline V gene lookup returns CDR1 SGHRS and CDR2 YFSETQ. V was pared by 0 bases and J by 1 base, with 7 bases between. The chain's CDR3 is CASSLDSVNTGELFF. The CDR3 nucleotides read TGCGCCAGCAGCTTGGATAGCGTGAACACCGGGGAGCTGTTTTTT.

V is TRBV29-1 and J is TRBJ1-2; tentative D call: TRBD1 (5 bases). CDR3 length equals 17 residues. In germline, CDR1 is SQVTM, CDR2 ANQGSEA. The germline V and J ends were trimmed by 3 bases and 5 bases, with 25 bases remaining between them. For the CDR3, the DNA is TGCAGCGTTGATAGGGGACTAGATCAGTTGGGGATTTATGGCTACACCTTC. This translates into CSVDRGLDQLGIYGYTF.

This clonotype was picked up one time. The chain joins TRBV7-9 to TRBJ1-1; TRBD1 is a possible D gene (6 bases). Germline values: CDR1 SEHNR, CDR2 FQNEAQ (reference sequence). This CDR3 is built from 15 residues. Trimming shortened V by 3 bases and J by 0 bases, and 11 bases separated the two germline ends. CDR3 residues: CASSFGKGVNTEAFF. The DNA of the CDR3 is TGTGCCAGCAGCTTTGGGAAGGGGGTGAACACTGAAGCTTTCTTT.

The CDR3 nucleotides are TGCAGTGCTAGACAGCGGACTAGCGGGACCTACAATGAGCAGTTCTTC. Translation: CSARQRTSGTYNEQFF. This sequence joins TRBV20-1 and TRBJ2-1; 12 nucleotides match TRBD2. CDR3 length: 16 amino acids. Germline lookup yields CDR1 DFQATT and CDR2 SNEGSKA (reference sequence). The V gene end was trimmed by 2 bases and the J gene end by 2 bases; junction bases not matched to a gene: 4.

J is TRBJ2-3 and V is TRBV6-5; D might be TRBD1 or TRBD2, each matching 6 bases. The V end lost 4 bases, the J end lost 4 bases, and 15 bases lay between the germline ends. The CDR3 totals 15 residues. Germline CDR1 and CDR2: MNHEY and SVGAGI. Written as DNA, the CDR3 is TGTGCCAGCAGTTCCCTCCCGGGGGCCCCAGATACGCAGTATTTT. It translates to CASSSLPGAPDTQYF.

The J gene is TRBJ2-1, the V gene TRBV12-3 or TRBV12-4; tentatively, D is TRBD2 (6 bases). The CDR3 length is 14 residues. The V end was cut by 6 bases, the J end by 6 bases, with 15 bases between. The CDR3 region is CASRLTSPSNEQFF. The DNA for the CDR3 is TGTGCCAGCAGATTGACTAGTCCCAGCAATGAGCAGTTCTTC.

This chain links TRBV15 with TRBJ1-2; D might be TRBD1 (6 bases). The CDR3 has 16 residues. The V end lost 1 base, the J end lost 0 bases, and 12 bases lay between the germline ends. Germline CDR1 LNHNV, CDR2 YYDKDF (reference sequence). This CDR3 is CATSRAGTQANYGYTF. CDR3 nucleotides: TGTGCCACCAGCAGAGCCGGGACACAAGCTAACTATGGCTACACCTTC.

The CDR3 region has the DNA TGTGCCAGCAGCTTAGTCGGGGGGAGGAACACTGAAGCTTTCTTT. Encoded protein: CASSLVGGRNTEAFF. The chain employs TRBV7-6 and TRBJ1-1; D is perhaps TRBD1 (5 bases). CDR1 is SGHVS and CDR2 is FNYEAQ in the germline V gene. V lost 1 base and J 1 base, leaving 10 bases between the germline ends. This CDR3 contains 15 residues.

There are a few counts of this clonotype. This chain links TRBV7-2 with TRBJ2-2; 8 bases agree with TRBD2. The junction had 1 base not matched to a gene; V was cut back by 2 bases and J by 8 bases. The CDR3 is 13 amino acids. CDR1 and CDR2 (germline): SGHTA, FQGNSA. DNA of the CDR3: TGTGCCAGCAGCTTAAGACTAGCGGGGGAGCTGTTTTTT. It encodes CASSLRLAGELFF.

V and J are TRBV12-3 or TRBV12-4 and TRBJ2-5; D is uncertain. The CDR3 runs to 13 residues. V was shortened by 3 bases and J by 0 bases, with 5 bases between the two germline ends. The CDR3 region is CASSFWDQETQYF. CDR3 DNA sequence: TGTGCCAGCAGTTTCTGGGACCAAGAGACCCAGTACTTC.

The rearrangement joins TRBV7-2 to TRBJ1-6; D not certain. The V end lost 5 bases, the J end lost 5 bases, and 16 bases lay between the germline ends. The CDR3 sequence is 16 residues long. Per germline, CDR1 SGHTA and CDR2 FQGNSA. CDR3 sequence: CASSHPRRRNNSPLHF. The CDR3 region has the DNA TGTGCCAGCAGCCACCCCCGGCGGAGGAATAATTCACCCCTCCACTTT.

This clonotype was detected a few times. This chain joins TRBV27 and TRBJ2-1; a possible D gene is TRBD2 (5 bases). Germline V gene sequence: CDR1 MNHEY, CDR2 SMNVEV (reference sequence). This CDR3 contains 13 residues. V was shortened by 7 bases and J by 6 bases, with 13 bases between the two germline ends. The CDR3 reads CASTGIMSNEQFF. The CDR3 nucleotides are TGTGCCAGCACGGGGATAATGAGCAATGAGCAGTTCTTC.

This clonotype has only one observation. The CDR3 sequence is CASSSAGGRKSLTDTQYF. The CDR3 DNA follows: TGCGCCAGCAGCTCCGCGGGCGGGAGGAAGAGTTTAACAGATACGCAGTATTTT. This chain joins TRBV4-3 and TRBJ2-3, with TRBD2 matching 8 bases. CDR3 length: 18 amino acids. Germline loops: CDR1 LGHNA, CDR2 YSLEER. V gave up 5 bases and J gave up 3 bases; unmatched junction bases: 16.

The chain links TRBV10-3 to TRBJ2-2; D not certain. The CDR3 consists of 13 residues. V lost 4 bases and J lost 6, with 9 bases in between. Germline-derived CDR1 and CDR2 are ENHRY and SYGVKD. Here the CDR3 DNA reads TGTGCCATCAGTGTGAATATCGCCGGGGAGCTGTTTTTT. Translating gives CAISVNIAGELFF.

CDR3 in DNA: TGCAGCGTTGAAGTGGGACTAGGTGAAAAACTGTTTTTT. It translates to CSVEVGLGEKLFF. V is TRBV29-1 and J is TRBJ1-4; D may be TRBD1 (5 bases). Deletions cut 1 base from V and 7 bases from J, with 10 bases between. The germline V gene has CDR1 SQVTM and CDR2 ANQGSEA. The CDR3 extends over 13 amino acids.

This clonotype showed up just a few times. V gene TRBV10-3 combines with J gene TRBJ2-7; D is possibly TRBD2 (6 bases). V was trimmed by 10 bases and J by 2 bases, leaving 15 bases between them. The length of the CDR3 is 13 residues. From germline, CDR1 is ENHRY and CDR2 SYGVKD. In DNA, the CDR3 is TGTGCCACATCTCGGGGGATCCCCTACGAGCAGTACTTC. Translating gives CATSRGIPYEQYF.

This clonotype showed up just a few times. V gene TRBV21-1 combines with J gene TRBJ1-5. TRBV21-1 is described as a pseudogene. The CDR3 spans 16 residues. Written as DNA, the CDR3 is TGTGCCAGCAGCAAAGTGAATCTGGTAGGCAATCAGCCCCAGCATTTT. Residues: CASSKVNLVGNQPQHF.

This clonotype was recorded a few times. The chain uses TRBV4-3 and TRBJ1-4, with D hard to call. Trimming stripped 0 bases from V and 10 bases from J, with 18 bases between. This CDR3 is built from 16 residues. Germline V gives CDR1 LGHNA, CDR2 YSLEER. The CDR3 DNA is TGCGCCAGCAGCCAAGAAGTGACCGGGCCCGACGTAAAACTGTTTTTT. It specifies CASSQEVTGPDVKLFF.

This clonotype has just a few counts. This chain connects TRBV4-2 to TRBJ1-1; D not certain. The CDR3 runs 15 residues. Trimming removed 5 bases from V and 3 bases from J, with 16 bases in between. The germline gives CDR1 LGHNA, CDR2 YNFKEQ. The CDR3 is CASSWKVVRDTEAFF. The CDR3 coding sequence is TGTGCCAGCAGCTGGAAGGTCGTGAGGGACACTGAAGCTTTCTTT.

V is TRBV6-5 and J is TRBJ1-2; 8 bases fit TRBD1. The germline V gene has CDR1 MNHEY and CDR2 SVGAGI. This CDR3 region has 13 residues. Trimming took 4 bases from V and 8 from J; bases not matched to a gene: 6. The DNA for the CDR3 is TGTGCCAGCAGTTCCAGGGGGCGCGGAGGCTACACCTTC. It is translated as CASSSRGRGGYTF.

The chain has TRBV10-2 and TRBJ2-2, with TRBD2 identical over 13 bases. CDR3 length: 15 residues. The V gene's germline CDR1 is WSHSY and CDR2 SAAADI. V shed 7 bases, J shed 6 bases, and the junction held 5 bases outside the gene matches. The CDR3 loop is CASTRTSGRAGELFF. Written as DNA, the CDR3 is TGCGCCAGCACCAGGACTAGCGGGAGAGCCGGGGAGCTGTTTTTT.

The genes are TRBV20-1 and TRBJ1-6; D possibly corresponds to TRBD1 (5 bases). Trimming took 1 base from V and 7 from J, leaving 17 bases between them. From germline, CDR1 is DFQATT and CDR2 SNEGSKA (reference sequence). The CDR3 runs to 16 residues. CDR3 region: CSARGPRRGNNSPLHF. CDR3 in DNA: TGCAGTGCTAGAGGACCGAGGAGGGGTAACAATTCACCCCTCCACTTT.

The rearrangement uses TRBV5-6 and TRBJ1-3; maybe TRBD1 (5 bases). This CDR3 is built from 17 residues. Trimming shortened V by 0 bases and J by 3 bases, and 16 bases separated the two germline ends. CDR1 is SGHDT and CDR2 is YYEEEE in the germline V gene. The CDR3 nucleotides read TGTGCCAGCAGCTTGGTGGGCCAGGGAGGCTATGGAAACACCATATATTTT. It yields the protein CASSLVGQGGYGNTIYF.

The chain couples TRBV12-3 or TRBV12-4 to TRBJ1-2; 9 positions agree with TRBD1. Unmatched junction bases numbered 7, after V lost 6 bases and J lost 8 bases. CDR3 size: 13 residues. The CDR3 loop reads CASSIDRGRGYTF. The CDR3 nucleotides read TGTGCCAGCAGCATCGACAGGGGGAGAGGCTACACCTTC.

This sequence joins TRBV6-5 and TRBJ2-5; 8 nucleotides align to TRBD2. The CDR3 loop spans 15 amino acids. The J segment lost 4 bases and the V segment lost 6 bases, leaving 10 bases of the junction unmatched. Germline V CDR1 and CDR2: MNHEY, SVGAGI. CDR3 loop: CASSPSPLAGETQYF. In nucleotides, the CDR3 is TGTGCCAGCAGCCCGAGCCCCCTAGCGGGAGAGACCCAGTACTTC.

This clonotype was recorded once. The chain uses TRBV5-1 and TRBJ2-1; 8 bases agree with TRBD2. Looked up from germline, CDR1 is SGHRS and CDR2 is YFSETQ. CDR3 length: 15 amino acids. V gave up 1 base and J gave up 3 bases; unmatched junction bases: 3. The CDR3 loop reads CASSLTSGRYNEQFF. CDR3 bases: TGCGCCAGCAGCTTGACTAGCGGACGCTACAATGAGCAGTTCTTC.

In regard to this clonotype: A read error may produce the germline difference seen at one junction end. The chain has TRBV4-3 and TRBJ2-5, with TRBD1 matching over 7 bases. Germline-derived CDR1 and CDR2 are LGHNA and YSLEER. The length of the CDR3 is 13 residues. The DNA of the CDR3 is TGCGCCAGCAGCCTACAGGGGCAAGGGACCCAGTACTTC. It specifies CASSLQGQGTQYF.

CDR3 sequence (DNA): TGTGCCAAACCACTGGGGCAGTGGGGCTATGGCTACACCTTC. This sequence encodes CAKPLGQWGYGYTF. The rearrangement uses TRBV28 and TRBJ1-2, with a weak D call TRBD1 (5 bases). V gave up 10 bases and J gave up 4 bases, with 19 bases separating them. The length of the CDR3 is 14 residues. Germline V gives CDR1 MDHEN, CDR2 SYDVKM.